This T cell receptor (beta chain) was documented in a study of cytomegalovirus exposure and HLA in healthy donors. General study results and limits: Among TCR beta chains, those listed as cytomegalovirus-associated numbered some 170.

PCR involved 60 Vbeta and 13 Jbeta primers. Method: immunoSEQ multiplex PCR; TCRdb's copy keeps in-frame clones and lacks some. The table shows 200,000 to 250,000 clones, with roughly 83% occurring only once. V shed 4 bases, J shed 6 bases, and the junction held 8 bases outside the gene matches. The CDR3 has 14 residues. The germline V gene has CDR1 SGHTA and CDR2 FQGNSA. This clone was observed once. Antigen unknown. The specimen sequenced was PBMCs. This chain links TRBV7-2 with TRBJ2-7; TRBD2 agrees at 8 bases. This TCR was recovered from a boy aged 2 to 9 in good health and CMV-seronegative. The CDR3 DNA follows: TGTGCCAGCAGCTCCTCTGGCGGGAGGAGCGAGCAGTACTTC. Its translation is CASSSSGGRSEQYF. The whole variable domain, filled in from reference TRBV7-2 and TRBJ2-7, reads GAGVSQSPSNKVTEKGKDVELRCDPISGHTALYWYRQSLGQGLEFLIYFQGNSAPDKSGLPSDRFSAERTGGSVSTLTIQRTQQEDSAVYLCASSSSGGRSEQYFGPGTRLTVT.